Listed here are 22 T cell receptor beta chains from one sample, sequenced in a study of blood T cell repertoires in COVID-19. Sequenced by immunoSEQ multiplex PCR; TCRdb stores in-frame clones only, minus some. This sample has a few hundred thousand clones, with more than 70% found just once. Material for sequencing was peripheral blood. All receptors derive from a woman at least 80 years old with acute or convalescent COVID-19.

The count of this clone is one. The rearrangement uses TRBV19 and TRBJ2-3; possibly TRBD1 for D (5 bases). The V end was cut by 1 base, the J end by 0 bases, with 14 bases between. There are 17 residues in the CDR3. Per germline, CDR1 LNHDA and CDR2 SQIVND (reference sequence). The CDR3 DNA sequence: TGTGCCAGTAGTATAGGTACAGGATCCTCTAGCACAGATACGCAGTATTTT. Protein: CASSIGTGSSSTDTQYF.

V is TRBV6-2 or TRBV6-3 and J is TRBJ1-6, with D maybe TRBD1 (5 bases). Trimming shortened V by 6 bases and J by 6 bases, and 18 bases separated the two germline ends. The CDR3 contains 16 residues. Per the germline V gene, CDR1 is MNHEY and CDR2 is SVGEGT. The DNA of the CDR3 is TGTGCCAGCAGCCCTCACTCACAGGAGATTAATTCACCCCTCCACTTT. Amino acid sequence: CASSPHSQEINSPLHF.

In regard to this clone: The sample carries other DNA sequences with the same CDR3. The chain employs TRBV12-3 or TRBV12-4 and TRBJ1-2; no clear D. CDR3 length: 13 residues. V was clipped by 6 bases and J by 4 bases, with 12 bases between them. CDR3 sequence reads: CASSRPTGYGYTF. The CDR3, as DNA: TGTGCCAGCAGCCGACCCACGGGCTATGGCTACACCTTC.

The chain combines TRBV9 with TRBJ2-3; 10 nucleotides line up with TRBD2. V trimming: 3 bases; J trimming: 1 base; junction bases outside the gene matches: 5. Germline V gives CDR1 SGDLS, CDR2 YYNGEE. This CDR3 spans 16 amino acids. CDR3 amino acids: CASSEEGTSGTDTQYF. Here the CDR3 DNA reads TGTGCCAGCAGCGAAGAGGGGACTAGCGGCACAGATACGCAGTATTTT.

This chain connects TRBV7-2 to TRBJ2-3, with 8 nucleotides matching TRBD2. Germline loops: CDR1 SGHTA, CDR2 FQGNSA. V gave up 1 base and J gave up 1 base; unmatched junction bases: 4. The CDR3 has 16 residues. CDR3 nucleotides: TGTGCCAGCAGCTTAGGACTGCGGGGGGGCACAGATACGCAGTATTTT. As protein: CASSLGLRGGTDTQYF.

This sequence joins TRBV7-9 and TRBJ1-2, with 9 bases lining up with TRBD1. Germline values: CDR1 SEHNR, CDR2 FQNEAQ (reference sequence). After removal of 2 bases from V and 5 bases from J, the junction contained 9 bases not matched to a gene. The CDR3 is 16 amino acids. The chain's CDR3 is CASSLLNTGTGYGYTF. As DNA, the CDR3 is TGTGCCAGCAGCTTACTTAACACCGGGACAGGGTATGGCTACACCTTC.

This chain uses TRBV6-5 with TRBJ2-3, with 7 bases lining up with TRBD2. Looked up from germline, CDR1 is MNHEY and CDR2 is SVGAGI. J gave up 2 bases and V 2 bases, and 4 bases lay outside the gene matches. CDR3 length: 15 amino acids. The CDR3 region is CASSYQAGFTDTQYF. The DNA of the CDR3 is TGTGCCAGCAGTTACCAAGCGGGGTTCACAGATACGCAGTATTTT.

V gene TRBV6-2 or TRBV6-3 combines with J gene TRBJ1-5, with a possible D match to TRBD1 (5 bases). CDR3 length: 14 amino acids. V shed 6 bases and J shed 7 bases, with 16 bases lying between them. The germline V gene encodes CDR1 MNHEY and CDR2 SVGEGT. CDR3 region: CASSRSRGEQPQHF. The CDR3 DNA follows: TGTGCCAGCAGCCGGTCCCGGGGGGAACAGCCCCAGCATTTT.

This chain uses TRBV18 with TRBJ1-2, with D possibly being TRBD1 (6 bases). The CDR3 is made up of 14 amino acids. The ends were cut back, 4 bases at V and 8 bases at J, with 17 bases in the middle. The germline V gene encodes CDR1 KGHSH and CDR2 LQKENI. CDR3 protein: CASSLDRTPKGYTF. The CDR3 nucleotides read TGTGCCAGCTCACTTGACAGGACCCCTAAGGGCTACACCTTC.

The chain recombines TRBV18 with TRBJ2-1; no clear D. Deletions cut 3 bases from V and 2 bases from J, with 11 bases between. The CDR3 contains 15 residues. Germline CDR1 reads KGHSH; CDR2 reads LQKENI. The CDR3 loop is CASSPNSYTYNEQFF. CDR3 coding DNA: TGTGCCAGCTCACCGAACAGCTACACCTACAATGAGCAGTTCTTC. Full variable domain (missing parts from reference TRBV18 and TRBJ2-1): NAGVMQNPRHLVRRRGQEARLRCSPMKGHSHVYWYRQLPEEGLKFMVYLQKENIIDESGMPKERFSAEFPKEGPSILRIQQVVRGDSAAYFCASSPNSYTYNEQFFGPGTRLTVL.

The rearrangement joins TRBV6-2 or TRBV6-3 to TRBJ2-2, with D possibly matching TRBD2 (5 bases). Germline lookup yields CDR1 MNHEY and CDR2 SVGEGT. This CDR3 region has 15 residues. The V gene lost 2 bases and the J gene lost 8 bases, with 15 bases spanning the gap. The CDR3: CASSYARRDSGELFF. In DNA, the CDR3 is TGTGCCAGCAGTTACGCTAGACGGGATTCTGGGGAGCTGTTTTTT.

CDR3 sequence reads: CASSQLGYGYTF. The CDR3 nucleotides read TGTGCCAGCAGTCAACTAGGTTATGGCTACACCTTC. V gene TRBV5-6 combines with J gene TRBJ1-2, with D uncertain. The CDR3 is 12 amino acids. V lost 5 bases and J 5 bases, leaving 10 bases between the germline ends. Germline V CDR1 and CDR2: SGHDT, YYEEEE. Supplemented by reference TRBV5-6 and TRBJ1-2, the full variable domain reads DAGVTQSPTHLIKTRGQQVTLRCSPKSGHDTVSWYQQALGQGPQFIFQYYEEEERQRGNFPDRFSGHQFPNYSSELNVNALLLGDSALYLCASSQLGYGYTFGSGTRLTVV.

J is TRBJ1-1 and V is TRBV29-1, with D perhaps TRBD1 (6 bases). CDR3 size: 15 residues. The germline gives CDR1 SQVTM, CDR2 ANQGSEA. With 6 bases removed from V and 2 bases from J, the gap between germline ends came to 19 bases. CDR3 loop: CSVTRGGSSNTEAFF. The CDR3 DNA sequence: TGCAGCGTAACACGCGGGGGCTCGTCTAACACTGAAGCTTTCTTT. Using reference TRBV29-1 and TRBJ1-1 for the parts outside the CDR3, the full variable domain is SAVISQKPSRDICQRGTSLTIQCQVDSQVTMMFWYRQQPGQSLTLIATANQGSEATYESGFVIDKFPISRPNLTFSTLTVSNMSPEDSSIYLCSVTRGGSSNTEAFFGQGTRLTVV.

In its sample, this clone was seen a few times. CDR3 coding DNA: TGTGCCAGCAGTTTGTGGCAGGGAAATAAGCCCCAGCATTTT. It encodes CASSLWQGNKPQHF. The V call is TRBV28, the J call TRBJ1-5, with a weak D call TRBD1 (5 bases). CDR1 is MDHEN, CDR2 SYDVKM, per germline. Deletions cut 3 bases from V and 8 bases from J, with 14 bases between. This CDR3 is built from 14 residues.

V is TRBV5-1 and J is TRBJ2-1; TRBD1 agrees at 7 bases. Germline-derived CDR1 and CDR2 are SGHRS and YFSETQ. The ends lost 0 bases at V and 2 bases at J; junction bases unmatched: 5. The CDR3 length is 16 residues. The DNA of the CDR3 is TGCGCCAGCAGCTTGGGACCGGGACAGACCTACAATGAGCAGTTCTTC. The encoded protein is CASSLGPGQTYNEQFF.

This chain uses TRBV3-1 (or the pseudogene TRBV3-2) with TRBJ1-1; 9 nucleotides align to TRBD1. V shed 4 bases and J 7 bases; nucleotides not matched to a gene: 7. Germline CDR1 is LGHDT and CDR2 is YNNKEL (reference sequence). The CDR3 runs to 14 residues. The CDR3 DNA reads TGTGCCAGCAGCCTTCAACAGGGGGCCCTTGAAGCTTTCTTT. Protein: CASSLQQGALEAFF.

A few counts support this clone. This rearrangement joins TRBV7-2 to TRBJ1-5; 8 bases map to TRBD1. J gave up 3 bases and V 5 bases, and 6 bases lay outside the gene matches. The CDR3 extends over 15 amino acids. CDR1 and CDR2 from the germline V gene are SGHTA and FQGNSA. The DNA of the CDR3 is TGTGCCAGCAGCCGGACAGGGTGGGTCAATCAGCCCCAGCATTTT. It translates to CASSRTGWVNQPQHF.

V is TRBV9 and J is TRBJ1-4, with D possibly matching TRBD1 (6 bases). Germline CDR1 is SGDLS and CDR2 is YYNGEE. V was shortened by 4 bases and J by 3 bases, with 16 bases between the two germline ends. This CDR3 is built from 16 residues. The CDR3 spells CASSTAPTGPNEKLFF. CDR3 bases: TGTGCCAGCAGCACAGCCCCGACAGGCCCTAATGAAAAACTGTTTTTT.

The chain carries TRBV5-1 and TRBJ2-3; 14 nucleotides line up with TRBD2. The CDR3 sequence is 16 residues long. Unmatched junction bases numbered 7, after V lost 4 bases and J lost 6 bases. Germline assignment: CDR1 SGHRS and CDR2 YFSETQ. The CDR3 region has the DNA TGCGCCAGCAGCGCGGGACTAGCGGGGGATGCGGATACGCAGTATTTT. It encodes CASSAGLAGDADTQYF.

The V and J genes are TRBV5-4 and TRBJ2-7; D gene ambiguous. Germline CDR1 reads SGHNT; CDR2 reads YYREEE (reference sequence). CDR3 length: 16 residues. With 4 bases removed from V and 0 bases from J, the gap between germline ends came to 17 bases. DNA for the CDR3: TGTGCCAGCAGCCCCGGTTCAGGCCTCCCCTCCTACGAGCAGTACTTC. Translating gives CASSPGSGLPSYEQYF. The variable domain in full, completed from reference TRBV5-4 and TRBJ2-7, reads ETGVTQSPTHLIKTRGQQVTLRCSSQSGHNTVSWYQQALGQGPQFIFQYYREEENGRGNFPPRFSGLQFPNYSSELNVNALELDDSALYLCASSPGSGLPSYEQYFGPGTRLTVT.

The rearrangement joins TRBV28 to TRBJ1-2; D is perhaps TRBD1 (5 bases). Trimming took off 6 bases at V and 4 bases at J, with 15 bases between the two ends. The germline V gene encodes CDR1 MDHEN and CDR2 SYDVKM. This CDR3 region has 14 residues. CDR3: CASRVESGIYGYTF. In DNA form, the CDR3 reads TGTGCCAGCAGGGTGGAGTCAGGGATCTATGGCTACACCTTC.

J is TRBJ1-2 and V is TRBV5-1, with a tentative D call TRBD1 (6 bases). CDR1 and CDR2 from the germline V gene are SGHRS and YFSETQ. Between the trimmed V and J ends, which lost 6 bases and 3 bases, there was a span of 15 bases. CDR3 length: 14 residues. DNA for the CDR3: TGCGCCAGCAACCCGGGGGGGCAGTACTATGGCTACACCTTC. Protein sequence: CASNPGGQYYGYTF.